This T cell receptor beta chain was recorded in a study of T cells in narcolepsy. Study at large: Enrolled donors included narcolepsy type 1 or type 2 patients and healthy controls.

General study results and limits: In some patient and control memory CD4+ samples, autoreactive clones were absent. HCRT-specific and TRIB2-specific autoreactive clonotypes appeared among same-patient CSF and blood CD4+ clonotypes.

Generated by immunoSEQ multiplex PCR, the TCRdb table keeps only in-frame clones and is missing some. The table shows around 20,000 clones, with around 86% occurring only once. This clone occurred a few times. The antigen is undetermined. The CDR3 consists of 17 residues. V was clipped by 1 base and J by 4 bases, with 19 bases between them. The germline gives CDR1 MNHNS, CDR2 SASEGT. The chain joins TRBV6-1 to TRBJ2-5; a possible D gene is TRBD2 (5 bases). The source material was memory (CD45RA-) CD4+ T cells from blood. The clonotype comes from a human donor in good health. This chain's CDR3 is CASSEGSGLGSAETQYF. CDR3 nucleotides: TGTGCCAGCAGTGAAGGTAGTGGGCTAGGGAGCGCAGAGACCCAGTACTTC.